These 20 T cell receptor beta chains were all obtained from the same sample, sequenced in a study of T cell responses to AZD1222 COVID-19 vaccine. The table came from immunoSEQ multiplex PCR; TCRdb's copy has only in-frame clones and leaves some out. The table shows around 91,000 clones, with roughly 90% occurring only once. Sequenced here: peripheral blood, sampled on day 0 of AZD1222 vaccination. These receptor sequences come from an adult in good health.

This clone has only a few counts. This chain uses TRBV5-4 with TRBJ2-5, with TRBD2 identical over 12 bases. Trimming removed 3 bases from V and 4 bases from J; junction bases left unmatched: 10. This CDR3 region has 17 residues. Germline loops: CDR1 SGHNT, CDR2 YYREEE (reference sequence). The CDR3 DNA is TGTGCCAGCAGCTCTAGACTAGCGGGGGCATACAGAGAGACCCAGTACTTC. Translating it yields CASSSRLAGAYRETQYF. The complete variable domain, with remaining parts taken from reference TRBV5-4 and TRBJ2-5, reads ETGVTQSPTHLIKTRGQQVTLRCSSQSGHNTVSWYQQALGQGPQFIFQYYREEENGRGNFPPRFSGLQFPNYSSELNVNALELDDSALYLCASSSRLAGAYRETQYFGPGTRLLVL.

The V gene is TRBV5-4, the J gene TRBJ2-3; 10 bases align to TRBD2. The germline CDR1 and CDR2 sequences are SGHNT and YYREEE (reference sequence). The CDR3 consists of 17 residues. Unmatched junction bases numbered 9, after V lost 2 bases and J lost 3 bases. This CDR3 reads CASSLSQRGGRTDTQYF. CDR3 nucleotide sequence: TGTGCCAGCAGCTTATCCCAGCGGGGGGGCCGAACAGATACGCAGTATTTT.

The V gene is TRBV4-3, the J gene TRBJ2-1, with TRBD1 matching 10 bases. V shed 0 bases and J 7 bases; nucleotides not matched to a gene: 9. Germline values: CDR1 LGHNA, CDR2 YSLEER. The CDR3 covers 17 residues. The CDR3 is CASSQEPRTGGNNEQFF. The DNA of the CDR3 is TGCGCCAGCAGCCAAGAGCCCCGGACAGGGGGGAATAATGAGCAGTTCTTC.

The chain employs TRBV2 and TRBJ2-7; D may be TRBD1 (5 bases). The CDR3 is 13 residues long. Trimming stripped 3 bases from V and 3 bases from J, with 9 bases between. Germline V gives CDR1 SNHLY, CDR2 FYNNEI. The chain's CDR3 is CASSDYRSYEQYF. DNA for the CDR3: TGTGCCAGCAGTGATTACAGGAGCTACGAGCAGTACTTC.

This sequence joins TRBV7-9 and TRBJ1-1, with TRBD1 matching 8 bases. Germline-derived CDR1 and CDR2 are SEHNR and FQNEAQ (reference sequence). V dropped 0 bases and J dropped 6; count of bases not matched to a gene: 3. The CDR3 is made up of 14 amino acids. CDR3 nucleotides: TGTGCCAGCAGCTTAGCACAGGGGGAGTCTGAAGCTTTCTTT. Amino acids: CASSLAQGESEAFF.

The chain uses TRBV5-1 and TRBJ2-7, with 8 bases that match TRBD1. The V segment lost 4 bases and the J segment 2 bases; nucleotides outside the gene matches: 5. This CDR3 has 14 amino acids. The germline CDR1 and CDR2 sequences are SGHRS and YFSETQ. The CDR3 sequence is CASSIQGGAYEQYF. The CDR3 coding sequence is TGCGCCAGCAGCATACAGGGGGGAGCCTACGAGCAGTACTTC.

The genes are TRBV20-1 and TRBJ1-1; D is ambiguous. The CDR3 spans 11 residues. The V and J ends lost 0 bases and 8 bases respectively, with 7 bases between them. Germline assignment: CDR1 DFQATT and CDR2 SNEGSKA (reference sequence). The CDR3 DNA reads TGCAGTGCTAGAGATCATCGGGAAGCTTTCTTT. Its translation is CSARDHREAFF.

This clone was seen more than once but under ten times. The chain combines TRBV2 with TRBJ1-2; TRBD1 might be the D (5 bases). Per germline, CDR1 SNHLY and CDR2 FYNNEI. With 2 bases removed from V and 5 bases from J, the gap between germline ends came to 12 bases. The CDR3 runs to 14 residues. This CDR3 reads CASSESPGGYGYTF. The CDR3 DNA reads TGTGCCAGCAGTGAAAGCCCCGGGGGGTATGGCTACACCTTC.

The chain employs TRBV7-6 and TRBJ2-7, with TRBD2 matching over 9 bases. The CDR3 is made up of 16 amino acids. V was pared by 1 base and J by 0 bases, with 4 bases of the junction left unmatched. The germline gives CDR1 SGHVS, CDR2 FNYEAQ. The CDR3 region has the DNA TGTGCCAGCAGCTTAGAGGCTAGCGGGATCTCCTACGAGCAGTACTTC. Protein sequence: CASSLEASGISYEQYF.

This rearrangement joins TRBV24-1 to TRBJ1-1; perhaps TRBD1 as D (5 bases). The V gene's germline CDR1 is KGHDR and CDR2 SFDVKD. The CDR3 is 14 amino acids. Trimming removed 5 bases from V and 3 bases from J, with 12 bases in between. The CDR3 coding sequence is TGTGCCACCAGTGGTGGGGCTATGGACACTGAAGCTTTCTTT. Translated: CATSGGAMDTEAFF.

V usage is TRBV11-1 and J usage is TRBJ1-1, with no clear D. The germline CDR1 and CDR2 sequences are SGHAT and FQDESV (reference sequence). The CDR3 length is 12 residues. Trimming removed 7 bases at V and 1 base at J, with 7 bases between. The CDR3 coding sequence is TGTGCCAGCAAATGGGGGAACACTGAAGCTTTCTTT. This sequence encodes CASKWGNTEAFF.

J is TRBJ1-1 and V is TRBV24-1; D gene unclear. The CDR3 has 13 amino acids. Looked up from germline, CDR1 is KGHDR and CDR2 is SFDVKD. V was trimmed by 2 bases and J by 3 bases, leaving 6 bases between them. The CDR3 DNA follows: TGTGCCACCAGTGATTCCCCGGACACTGAAGCTTTCTTT. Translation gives CATSDSPDTEAFF.

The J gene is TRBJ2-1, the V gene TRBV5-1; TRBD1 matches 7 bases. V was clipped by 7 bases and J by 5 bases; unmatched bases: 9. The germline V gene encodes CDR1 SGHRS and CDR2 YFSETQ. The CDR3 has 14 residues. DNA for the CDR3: TGCGCCAGCTTCCAGACAGGGTTGGACAATGAGCAGTTCTTC. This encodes CASFQTGLDNEQFF.

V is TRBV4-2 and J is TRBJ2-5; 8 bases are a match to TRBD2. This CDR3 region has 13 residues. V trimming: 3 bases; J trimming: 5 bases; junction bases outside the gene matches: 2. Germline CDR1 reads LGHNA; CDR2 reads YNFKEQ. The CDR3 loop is CASSQGLGETQYF. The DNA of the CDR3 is TGTGCCAGCAGCCAGGGACTAGGGGAGACCCAGTACTTC.

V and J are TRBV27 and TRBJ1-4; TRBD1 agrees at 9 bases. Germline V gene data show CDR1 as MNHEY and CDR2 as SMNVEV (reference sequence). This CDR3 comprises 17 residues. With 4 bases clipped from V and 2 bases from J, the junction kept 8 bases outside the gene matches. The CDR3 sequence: CASSSPGQGATNEKLFF. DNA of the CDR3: TGTGCCAGCAGTTCGCCGGGACAGGGAGCGACTAATGAAAAACTGTTTTTT.

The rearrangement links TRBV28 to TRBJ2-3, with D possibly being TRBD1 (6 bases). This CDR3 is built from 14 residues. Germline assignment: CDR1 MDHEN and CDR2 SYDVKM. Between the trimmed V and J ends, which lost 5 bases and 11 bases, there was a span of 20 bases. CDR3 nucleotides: TGTGCCAGCAGTCCCTCGACAGGTCCAAGGAGGCAGTATTTT. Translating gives CASSPSTGPRRQYF.

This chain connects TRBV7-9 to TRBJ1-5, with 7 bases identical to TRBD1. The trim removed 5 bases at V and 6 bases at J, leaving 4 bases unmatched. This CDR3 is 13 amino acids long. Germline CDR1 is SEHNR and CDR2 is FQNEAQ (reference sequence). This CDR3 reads CASSTTGTQPQHF. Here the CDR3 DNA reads TGTGCCAGCAGCACGACAGGGACTCAGCCCCAGCATTTT.

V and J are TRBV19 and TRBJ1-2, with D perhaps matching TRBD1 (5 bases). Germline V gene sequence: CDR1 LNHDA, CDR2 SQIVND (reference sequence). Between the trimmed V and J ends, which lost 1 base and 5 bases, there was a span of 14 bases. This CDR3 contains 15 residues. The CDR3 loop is CASSIGGTAPYGYTF. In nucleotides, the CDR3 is TGTGCCAGTAGTATAGGGGGGACCGCACCTTATGGCTACACCTTC.

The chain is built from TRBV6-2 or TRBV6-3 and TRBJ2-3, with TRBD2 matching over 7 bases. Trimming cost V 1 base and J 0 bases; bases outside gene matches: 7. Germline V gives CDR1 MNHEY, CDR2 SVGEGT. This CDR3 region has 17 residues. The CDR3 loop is CASSYYKAGTSTDTQYF. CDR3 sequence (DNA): TGTGCCAGCAGTTACTACAAAGCGGGGACCAGCACAGATACGCAGTATTTT.

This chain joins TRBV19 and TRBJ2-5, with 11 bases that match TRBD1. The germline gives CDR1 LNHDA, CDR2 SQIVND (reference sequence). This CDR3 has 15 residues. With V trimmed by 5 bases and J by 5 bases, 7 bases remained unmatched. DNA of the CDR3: TGTGCCAGTAGTTTCGACGGACAGGGGGCGGAGACCCAGTACTTC. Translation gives CASSFDGQGAETQYF.